Reported below is one TCR beta chain. This sample is part of a study of blood T cell repertoires in COVID-19. Study in general: COVID-19 samples, acute and convalescent, were from the United States, Italy and Spain. In each case, the material was cDNA or gDNA derived from T cells, B-cell-depleted T cells, or PBMCs.

The CDR3 consists of 14 residues. CDR1 and CDR2 from the germline V gene are LNHDA and SQIVND (reference sequence). V was cut by 3 bases and J by 8 bases, with 13 bases left in between. Source study methods: Counts of nucleated cells, estimated from reference gene primer amplification, were obtained. Assay used: immunoSEQ multiplex PCR; TCRdb lists only in-frame clones, some missing. V and J calls and clone size are as listed in that table; D and trimming were resolved from the DNA. The table lists more than 40,000 clones, over 75% of them singletons. The chain uses TRBV19 and TRBJ1-4, with D possibly matching TRBD1 (5 bases). Sequenced material: peripheral blood. The receptor comes from a man aged 50 to 60 with active COVID-19. The DNA for the CDR3 is TGTGCCAGTAGTATCGGGGGGAAGGGGGAAAAACTGTTTTTT. It encodes CASSIGGKGEKLFF.